This paragraph reports one T cell receptor (beta chain). One end of the junction does not line up with germline, which may come from a read error. This sample was taken from a study of T cell clones after liver transplantation. Study-wide context: Apart from three HCV-positive recipients, transplants were for non-autoimmune, non-viral reasons.

CDR3 length equals 13 residues. CDR1 is SGHAT and CDR2 is FQNNGV in the germline V gene. The data were produced by immunoSEQ multiplex PCR, yet TCRdb's version contains in-frame clones alone and is incomplete. The sample has about 72,000 clones; roughly nine tenths are singletons. Sequencing used CD4+ T cells from blood, obtained before liver transplant. This chain joins TRBV11-2 and TRBJ2-7; tentatively, D is TRBD1 (5 bases). The receptor's source is a human donor who received a liver transplant. For the CDR3, the DNA is TGTGCCAGCAGCCCCGATTCCGCCCAGGGATCCAAATTC. Residues: CASSPDSAQGSKF.